Below, 14 T cell receptor beta chains from the same sample are listed, as sequenced in a study of shared T cell receptors in the human thymus (dated by TCRdb to about 2021). Library creation used the immunoSEQ multiplex PCR assay. Sourced from immuneACCESS, this table was stored by TCRdb with only in-frame sequences that have V and J called. A share of the clones is absent; for the studies checked, an unresolved V gene accounts for under half, and the remainder has no known explanation. For this sample there are 600,000 to 900,000 clones; approximately 85% appear just once. Roughly 0.01% of the sample lies in the top ten. The data were also submitted as part of a second study, on human thymus T cells.

Sequenced input: thymocytes. These TCRs come from a girl under three years old with a congenital heart defect. Donor details come from another sample of the same person, matched by shared clones.

The chain is built from TRBV14 and TRBJ1-2; 10 bases map to TRBD1. The CDR3 has 17 residues. Unmatched junction bases numbered 14, after V lost 4 bases and J lost 6 bases. CDR1 SGHDN and CDR2 FVKESK come from the germline V gene. CDR3 DNA: TGTGCCAGCAGCCGCGATATAGTAGGACAGGGGGTTCATGGCTACACCTTC. As protein: CASSRDIVGQGVHGYTF.

The chain couples TRBV14 to TRBJ2-1; TRBD2 matches 7 bases. CDR1 and CDR2 from the germline V gene are SGHDN and FVKESK. CDR3 length equals 20 residues. V lost 0 bases, J lost 4 bases, and 18 bases stayed unmatched. The CDR3 is CASSQEVPAGRPFLYNEQFF. The CDR3 DNA is TGTGCCAGCAGCCAAGAGGTCCCAGCGGGGCGCCCTTTTTTATACAATGAGCAGTTCTTC.

This chain uses TRBV7-2 with TRBJ1-2, with 7 bases lining up with TRBD1. The CDR3 extends over 12 amino acids. Germline CDR1 is SGHTA and CDR2 is FQGNSA. J gave up 8 bases and V 5 bases, and 5 bases lay outside the gene matches. The DNA of the CDR3 is TGTGCCAGCAGCCCGGGACAGACCGGCTACACCTTC. It yields the protein CASSPGQTGYTF.

The rearrangement joins TRBV2 to TRBJ2-2; weak D call: TRBD2 (5 bases). Trimming left V 2 bases short and J 5 bases short, with 9 bases between. The CDR3 loop spans 14 amino acids. Per the germline V gene, CDR1 is SNHLY and CDR2 is FYNNEI. CDR3 protein: CASSEPGRTGELFF. The DNA of the CDR3 is TGTGCCAGCAGTGAACCGGGGAGAACCGGGGAGCTGTTTTTT.

The chain is built from TRBV19 and TRBJ2-1; TRBD1 aligns across 9 bases. Trimming took 9 bases from V and 1 from J; bases not matched to a gene: 7. The CDR3 is made up of 15 amino acids. Germline CDR1 and CDR2: LNHDA and SQIVND (reference sequence). The CDR3 coding sequence is TGTGCCAGGGTCGTACAGGGGGCTTCCTACAATGAGCAGTTCTTC. Translation gives CARVVQGASYNEQFF.

The CDR3 DNA is TGTGCCATCAGAGGACTAGCGGGGGGGCGGAATTACAATGAGCAGTTCTTC. Encoded protein: CAIRGLAGGRNYNEQFF. The rearrangement links TRBV15 to TRBJ2-1, with 15 bases lining up with TRBD2. V lost 10 bases, J lost 4 bases, and 11 bases stayed unmatched. This CDR3 contains 17 residues. CDR1 is LNHNV and CDR2 is YYDKDF in the germline V gene (reference sequence).

This chain connects TRBV5-8 to TRBJ2-7; 12 bases line up with TRBD2. The CDR3 sequence is 16 residues long. V dropped 1 base and J dropped 5; count of bases not matched to a gene: 7. Germline CDR1 SGHTS, CDR2 YDEGEE. CDR3 residues: CASSLLPSGGAHEQYF. In DNA form, the CDR3 reads TGTGCCAGCAGCTTGCTCCCTAGCGGGGGGGCCCACGAGCAGTACTTC.

A single count supports this clone. CDR3 bases: TGCGCCAGCAGCTGCGTGCGGCCAGATCAAGAGACCCAGTACTTC. Translated, it gives CASSCVRPDQETQYF. The V and J genes are TRBV5-1 and TRBJ2-5; D ambiguous. Germline lookup yields CDR1 SGHRS and CDR2 YFSETQ. This CDR3 is built from 15 residues. The V end lost 3 bases, the J end lost 2 bases, and 14 bases lay between the germline ends.

In this sample, this clone turned up a few times. V gene TRBV11-2 combines with J gene TRBJ2-7; TRBD1 aligns across 10 bases. The germline V gene encodes CDR1 SGHAT and CDR2 FQNNGV. V lost 3 bases to trimming and J lost 7 bases; unmatched junction nucleotides: 12. The CDR3 has 16 residues. The CDR3 coding sequence is TGTGCCAGCAGCTTTGGGTCCCAGGACAGGGGGTGGGAGCAGTACTTC. The encoded protein is CASSFGSQDRGWEQYF.

This clone was found once. V gene TRBV6-1 combines with J gene TRBJ1-3, with D hard to call. The CDR3 consists of 14 residues. Per the germline V gene, CDR1 is MNHNS and CDR2 is SASEGT. Between the trimmed V and J ends, which lost 7 bases and 1 base, there was a span of 11 bases. The CDR3 protein is CASTPPGSGNTIYF. The CDR3 nucleotides are TGTGCCAGCACCCCGCCAGGATCTGGAAACACCATATATTTT.

The V and J genes are TRBV7-3 and TRBJ2-5, with 7 bases that match TRBD1. This CDR3 has 15 amino acids. With 2 bases clipped from V and 5 bases from J, the junction kept 8 bases outside the gene matches. Germline CDR1 SGHTA, CDR2 FQGTGA. CDR3 in DNA: TGTGCCAGCAGCTTAGGCCAGGGGGTAGGGGAGACCCAGTACTTC. Protein product: CASSLGQGVGETQYF.

This clone was recorded a few times. J is TRBJ2-1 and V is TRBV4-1, with D uncertain. V was trimmed by 4 bases and J by 7 bases, leaving 20 bases between them. Germline loops: CDR1 MGHRA, CDR2 YSYEKL. The CDR3 runs to 16 residues. The CDR3 spells CASSPRQWAYRNEQFF. CDR3 nucleotide sequence: TGCGCCAGCAGCCCCCGTCAGTGGGCCTATAGAAATGAGCAGTTCTTC.

The chain is built from TRBV7-8 and TRBJ1-2, with 8 bases that match TRBD1. CDR1 and CDR2 (germline): SGHVS, FQNEAQ. V was clipped by 5 bases and J by 2 bases; unmatched bases: 7. The CDR3 covers 15 residues. The CDR3 DNA reads as TGTGCCAGCAGCCATCACAGGGGGAACAACTATGGCTACACCTTC. It specifies CASSHHRGNNYGYTF.

The J gene is TRBJ1-6, the V gene TRBV9, with D possibly being TRBD1 (5 bases). CDR3 size: 13 residues. Per the germline V gene, CDR1 is SGDLS and CDR2 is YYNGEE. V dropped 5 bases and J dropped 7 bases, with 10 bases sitting between them. The CDR3 region has the DNA TGTGCCAGCAGACATGCAGGGAATTCACCCCTCCACTTT. This gives the protein CASRHAGNSPLHF.